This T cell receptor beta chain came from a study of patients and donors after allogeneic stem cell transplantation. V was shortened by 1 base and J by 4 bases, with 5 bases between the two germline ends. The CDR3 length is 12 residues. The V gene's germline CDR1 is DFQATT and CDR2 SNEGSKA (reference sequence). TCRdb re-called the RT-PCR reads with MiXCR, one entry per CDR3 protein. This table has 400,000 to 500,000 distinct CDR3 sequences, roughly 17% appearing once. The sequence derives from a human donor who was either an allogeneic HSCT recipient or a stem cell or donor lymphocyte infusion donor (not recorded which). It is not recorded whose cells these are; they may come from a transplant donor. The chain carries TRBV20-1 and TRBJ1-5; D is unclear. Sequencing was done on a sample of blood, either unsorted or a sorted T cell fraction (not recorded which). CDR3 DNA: TGCAGTGCTAGAGTCCCAAATCAGCCCCAGCATTTT. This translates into CSARVPNQPQHF.